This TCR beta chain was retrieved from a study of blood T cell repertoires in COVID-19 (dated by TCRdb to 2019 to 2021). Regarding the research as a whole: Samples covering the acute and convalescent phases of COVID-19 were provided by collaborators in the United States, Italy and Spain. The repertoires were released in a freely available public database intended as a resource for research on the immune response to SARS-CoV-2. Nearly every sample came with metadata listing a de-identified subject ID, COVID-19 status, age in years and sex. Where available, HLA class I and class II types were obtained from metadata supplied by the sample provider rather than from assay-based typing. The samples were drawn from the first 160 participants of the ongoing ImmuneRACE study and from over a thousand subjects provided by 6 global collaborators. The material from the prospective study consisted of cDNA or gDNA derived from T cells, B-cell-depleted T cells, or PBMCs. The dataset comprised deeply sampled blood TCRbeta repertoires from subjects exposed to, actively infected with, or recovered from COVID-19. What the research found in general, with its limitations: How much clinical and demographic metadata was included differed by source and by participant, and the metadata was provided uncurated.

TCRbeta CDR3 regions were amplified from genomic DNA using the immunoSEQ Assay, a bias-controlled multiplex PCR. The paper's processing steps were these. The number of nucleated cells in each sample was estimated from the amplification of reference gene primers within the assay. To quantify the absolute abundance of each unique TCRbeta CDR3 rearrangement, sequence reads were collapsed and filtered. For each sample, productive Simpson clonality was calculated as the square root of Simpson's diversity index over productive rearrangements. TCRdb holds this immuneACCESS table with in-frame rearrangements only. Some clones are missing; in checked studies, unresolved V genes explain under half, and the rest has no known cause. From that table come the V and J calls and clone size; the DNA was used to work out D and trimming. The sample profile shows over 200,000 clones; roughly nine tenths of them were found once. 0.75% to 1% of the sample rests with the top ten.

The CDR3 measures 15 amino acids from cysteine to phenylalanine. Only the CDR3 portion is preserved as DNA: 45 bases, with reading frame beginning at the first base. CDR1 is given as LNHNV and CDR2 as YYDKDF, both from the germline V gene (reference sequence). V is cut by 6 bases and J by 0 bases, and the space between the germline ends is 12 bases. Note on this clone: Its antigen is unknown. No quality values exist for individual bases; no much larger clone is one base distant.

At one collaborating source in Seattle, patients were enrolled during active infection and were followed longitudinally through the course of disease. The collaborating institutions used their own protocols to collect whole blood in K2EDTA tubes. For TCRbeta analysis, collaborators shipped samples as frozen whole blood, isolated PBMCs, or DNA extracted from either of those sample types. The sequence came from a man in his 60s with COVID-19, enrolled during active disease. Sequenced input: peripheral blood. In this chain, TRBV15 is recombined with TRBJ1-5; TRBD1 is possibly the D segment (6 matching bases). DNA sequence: TGTGCCACCAGTCAACAGGGCTATAGCAATCAGCCCCAGCATTTT. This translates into CATSQQGYSNQPQHF.